This entry lists 5 T cell receptor beta chains sequenced from one sample in a study of blood T cell repertoires in COVID-19. Assay: immunoSEQ multiplex PCR; the TCRdb copy retains only in-frame clones and omits some. The sample has hundreds of thousands of clones, 88% seen once; the top ten hold around 7.9%. The sample comprised peripheral blood. The source is a woman aged 70-85 years with COVID-19, enrolled during active disease.

This sequence joins TRBV5-1 and TRBJ2-3, with 13 bases lining up with TRBD2. The germline gives CDR1 SGHRS, CDR2 YFSETQ. The CDR3 is 16 residues long. V shed 4 bases, J shed 3 bases, and the junction held 5 bases outside the gene matches. CDR3 residues: CASSMGTSGETDTQYF. CDR3 bases: TGCGCCAGCAGCATGGGGACTAGCGGGGAAACAGATACGCAGTATTTT.

V and J are TRBV9 and TRBJ2-2; D perhaps matches TRBD1 (6 bases). The CDR3 is 14 residues long. The germline CDR1 and CDR2 sequences are SGDLS and YYNGEE. Trimming shortened V by 6 bases and J by 3 bases, and 12 bases separated the two germline ends. The CDR3 bases are TGTGCCAGCATTTCTGGACAGTACACCGGGGAGCTGTTTTTT. This sequence encodes CASISGQYTGELFF.

V and J are TRBV6-5 and TRBJ1-5, with D perhaps TRBD1 (6 bases). There are 13 residues in the CDR3. Trimming stripped 7 bases from V and 3 bases from J, with 10 bases between. CDR1 MNHEY and CDR2 SVGAGI come from the germline V gene. CDR3 nucleotide sequence: TGTGCCAGCACCCGGGACAACAATCAGCCCCAGCATTTT. This gives the protein CASTRDNNQPQHF.

CDR3 residues: CASSPGQGGNYGYTF. Written as DNA, the CDR3 is TGTGCCAGCAGCCCGGGACAGGGAGGGAACTATGGCTACACCTTC. The V gene is TRBV3-1 (or the pseudogene TRBV3-2), the J gene TRBJ1-2; 9 bases are shared with TRBD1. The length of the CDR3 is 15 residues. From germline, CDR1 is LGHDT and CDR2 YNNKEL (reference sequence). V gave up 4 bases and J gave up 2 bases; unmatched junction bases: 5.

This clone has just a few counts. V gene TRBV18 combines with J gene TRBJ2-6; unclear D gene. V gave up 5 bases and J gave up 4 bases, with 6 bases separating them. Germline V gene lookup returns CDR1 KGHSH and CDR2 LQKENI. This CDR3 contains 13 residues. The CDR3 here is CASSTGGANVLTF. DNA for the CDR3: TGTGCCAGCTCAACCGGGGGGGCCAACGTCCTGACTTTC.